These 5 T cell receptor beta chains were sequenced from one sample in a study of OX40 agonist ivuxolimab in advanced cancers. Clones were read by immunoSEQ multiplex PCR, and TCRdb kept only the in-frame ones, dropping some. The table shows fewer than 90,000 clones, with roughly 87% occurring only once. The material sequenced was CD4+ or CD8+ T cells sorted from blood, taken in a trial of the OX40 agonist ivuxolimab. These receptors were collected from an adult with an advanced solid tumor such as melanoma, head and neck, liver or kidney cancer.

The chain carries TRBV29-1 and TRBJ2-2, with a weak D call TRBD2 (6 bases). The CDR3 loop spans 16 amino acids. V gave up 6 bases and J gave up 0 bases, with 17 bases separating them. Germline values: CDR1 SQVTM, CDR2 ANQGSEA. For the CDR3, the DNA is TGCAGCGTCGGAGATTTCGGGACTTCGAACACCGGGGAGCTGTTTTTT. Translation: CSVGDFGTSNTGELFF.

CDR3 nucleotide sequence: TGTGCCTGGGGGACGGATGATTCACCCCTCCACTTT. Encoded protein: CAWGTDDSPLHF. The rearrangement links TRBV30 to TRBJ1-6; D possibly corresponds to TRBD1 (5 bases). V lost 5 bases and J lost 8, with 10 bases in between. The length of the CDR3 is 12 residues. In germline, CDR1 is GTSNPN, CDR2 SVGIG (reference sequence).

The chain joins TRBV30 to TRBJ1-2; D gene ambiguous. Trimming pared 0 bases from V and 5 bases from J, leaving 4 bases between. Germline lookup yields CDR1 GTSNPN and CDR2 SVGIG (reference sequence). The CDR3 runs to 11 residues. The CDR3 protein is CAWSVLYGYTF. In DNA, the CDR3 is TGTGCCTGGAGTGTCCTTTATGGCTACACCTTC.

V gene TRBV5-1 combines with J gene TRBJ2-5, with D perhaps TRBD1 (5 bases). V lost 0 bases and J lost 1, with 10 bases in between. Germline assignment: CDR1 SGHRS and CDR2 YFSETQ. This CDR3 contains 15 residues. CDR3 in DNA: TGCGCCAGCAGCTTGGAACAGGAGAGCCAAGAGACCCAGTACTTC. Residues: CASSLEQESQETQYF. The full variable domain, completed using reference TRBV5-1 and TRBJ2-5, is KAGVTQTPRYLIKTRGQQVTLSCSPISGHRSVSWYQQTPGQGLQFLFEYFSETQRNKGNFPGRFSGRQFSNSRSEMNVSTLELGDSALYLCASSLEQESQETQYFGPGTRLLVL.

A remark on this clone: Sequence at one end of the junction differs from germline and may be a read error. The genes are TRBV7-7 and TRBJ2-1; no clear D gene. The CDR3 loop spans 14 amino acids. CDR1 and CDR2 from the germline V gene are SSHAT and FNYEAQ (reference sequence). This chain's CDR3 is CASRPRDSDDEQFF. For the CDR3, the DNA is TGTGCTAGCAGGCCCCGAGACTCGGACGATGAGCAGTTCTTC.